This note documents a single T cell receptor beta chain sequence. There is no known antigen for this receptor. No clone much larger than this one lies a single base away; base qualities are absent. To sequence the TCRbeta CDR3 region, genomic DNA was isolated from the sorted cells. The immunoSEQ Assay was used for sequencing of TCRbeta CDR3 regions. TCRdb's version of the immuneACCESS table is confined to in-frame rearrangements and falls short of the full clone set. An unresolved V gene accounts for under half of the shortfall where checked; the remainder is of unknown origin. This sample gives 55,000 to 60,000 clones in total; just under 85% of them show up just once. The ten largest clones capture 2.8% of the sample. The data belong to a study of OX40 agonist ivuxolimab in advanced cancers. Study-level background: The costimulatory receptor OX40 (CD134) was targeted by ivuxolimab, a fully human IgG2 agonistic monoclonal antibody. Of the approximately 50 patients in dose escalation, about 20 had hepatocellular carcinoma, around 15 had melanoma, 9 had renal cell carcinoma and 9 had head and neck cancer. Patients were allowed to have had prior anti-PD-1, anti-PD-L1 or anti-CTLA-4 therapy, and around two fifths of the dose-escalation patients had been treated with checkpoint inhibitors. Intravenous ivuxolimab was administered to patients every 2 weeks at six dose levels: 0.01, 0.1, 0.3, 1.5, 3 and 10 mg/kg. Peripheral TCRbeta sequencing was intended to test whether TCR sequence diversity was altered and clonal T-cell expansion was caused by ivuxolimab. In the dose-escalation cohort, approximately 80% of patients were male, and the mean age was 60 years with a range of about 20 to 90. Partial responses were achieved by three dose-escalation patients, of whom one had hepatocellular carcinoma and two had cutaneous melanoma. The paper covers the monotherapy dose-escalation part of the phase I ivuxolimab trial, which included N of about 50 patients.

What the research found in general, with its limitations: On average, CD8+ T cells showed more expanded clones than CD4+ T cells after ivuxolimab. The antigen specificity of the peripheral T cells that underwent clonal expansion was not determined. Low levels of normalized T-cell clonal expansion were also seen in some patients who did not respond. In partial responders in the 0.1-3.0 mg/kg groups, normalized peripheral clonal expansion was found to be among the lowest, especially among CD8+ T cells. At doses from 0.1 to 3.0 mg/kg, clonal expansion was seen in both CD4+ and CD8+ blood T cells between baseline and week 6.

V loses 5 bases at its end and J loses 10 bases; junction bases beyond the gene matches: 6. Including the terminal cysteine and phenylalanine, the CDR3 comprises 14 residues. The kept DNA is CDR3 alone, 42 bases in frame from the first base. CDR1 SGHNT and CDR2 YYREEE are derived from the germline V gene (reference sequence). The trial excluded patients who had a history of autoimmune disease or who were on systemic immunosuppression. In every dose cohort, peripheral blood was drawn for TCR sequencing at baseline, cycle 4 day 1, and cycle 7 day 1. Samples came from an open-label, multicenter, first-in-human phase I dose-escalation trial of ivuxolimab. Adults with locally advanced or metastatic melanoma, renal cell carcinoma, hepatocellular carcinoma or head and neck squamous cell carcinoma were enrolled in the trial. Before TCR sequencing, CD4+ T cells and CD8+ T cells from peripheral blood were sorted into separate populations.

The sample was CD4+ or CD8+ T cells sorted from blood, taken in a trial of the OX40 agonist ivuxolimab. The chain employs TRBV5-4 and TRBJ2-1, and TRBD2 aligns with 13 junction nucleotides. The sequence came from an adult with an advanced solid tumor such as melanoma, head and neck, liver or kidney cancer. The bases are TGTGCCAGCAGAACGGGACTAGCGGGGTCCGAGCAGTTCTTC. Its coded protein is CASRTGLAGSEQFF. The variable domain in full, with residues beyond the CDR3 obtained from the reference TRBV5-4 and TRBJ2-1 genes, is ETGVTQSPTHLIKTRGQQVTLRCSSQSGHNTVSWYQQALGQGPQFIFQYYREEENGRGNFPPRFSGLQFPNYSSELNVNALELDDSALYLCASRTGLAGSEQFFGPGTRLTVL.